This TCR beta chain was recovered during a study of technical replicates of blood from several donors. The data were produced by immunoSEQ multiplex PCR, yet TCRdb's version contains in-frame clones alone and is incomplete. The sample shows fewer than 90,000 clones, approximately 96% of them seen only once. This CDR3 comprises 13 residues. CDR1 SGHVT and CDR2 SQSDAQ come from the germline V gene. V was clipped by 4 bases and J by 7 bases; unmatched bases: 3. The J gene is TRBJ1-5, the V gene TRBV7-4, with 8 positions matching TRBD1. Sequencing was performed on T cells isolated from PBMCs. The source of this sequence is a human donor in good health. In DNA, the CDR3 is TGTGCCAGCAGCTCGGACAGGGACCAGCCCCAGCATTTT. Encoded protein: CASSSDRDQPQHF.